The entry below gives a single T cell receptor beta chain sequence along with its context. The data stem from a study of blood T cell repertoires in COVID-19. Produced via immunoSEQ multiplex PCR; TCRdb's table is partial and in-frame only. The sample comprises roughly 60,000 clones, about 77% of which are singletons, and 25% rests with the top ten. The clonotype comes from a human donor in a cohort sampled during active COVID-19. Material: peripheral blood.

The CDR3 region is CASLHRESYEQYF. CDR3 nucleotide sequence: TGTGCCAGCCTACACAGGGAAAGCTACGAGCAGTACTTC. This chain joins TRBV28 and TRBJ2-7, with D perhaps matching TRBD1 (6 bases). V lost 8 bases, J lost 3 bases, and 14 bases lay in between. Per the germline V gene, CDR1 is MDHEN and CDR2 is SYDVKM. This CDR3 has 13 residues.